The clone carrying this T cell receptor (beta chain) was counted a few times. Its target is unknown. These data come from a study of naive and memory T cell subsets. The library had UMIs added by 3' ligation of an oligonucleotide to TCR cDNA. Input was about 1 to 1,100 ng of DNase-treated total RNA without cell sorting. Amplification of ligated cDNA took four PCR rounds with SP2 and nested alpha and beta constant primers. TCRdb independently ran MiXCR on the 5' RACE reads; one entry per CDR3 protein. The sample contains about 57,000 distinct CDR3 sequences, less than 10% of which appear only once. Study findings and constraints: The RNA method is potentially sensitive to activation and differentiation changes.

The TCR originated in a female donor in good health.

CDR3: CASSYSIRDAGTNQPQHF. The DNA for the CDR3 is TGTGCCAGCAGTTACTCAATACGAGACGCAGGGACCAATCAGCCCCAGCATTTT. The chain carries TRBV6-6 and TRBJ1-5, with TRBD1 as a possible D gene (5 bases). Trimming left V 0 bases short and J 3 bases short, with 18 bases between. Germline V gene sequence: CDR1 MNHNY, CDR2 SVGAGI (reference sequence). The CDR3 loop spans 18 amino acids.